This TCR beta chain was documented in a study of blood T cell repertoires in COVID-19. Study context: Acute and convalescent COVID-19 samples came from the United States, Italy and Spain. In each case, the material was cDNA or gDNA derived from T cells, B-cell-depleted T cells, or PBMCs.

Original data processing: Researchers report that nucleated cell counts were estimated from reference gene primer amplification. Here immunoSEQ multiplex PCR was the method, and the copy in TCRdb shows in-frame clones only, minus some. D and trimming were read from the DNA, whereas the V and J calls and clone size are those reported in that table. The sample has more than 100,000 clones, around 89% seen once; the top ten hold less than 20%. V lost 1 base and J lost 4, with 9 bases in between. The germline V gene encodes CDR1 SGHNT and CDR2 YENEEA. The CDR3 loop spans 14 amino acids. The receptor's source is a man aged 45 to 65 with active or convalescent COVID-19. The specimen sequenced was peripheral blood. The chain has TRBV11-3 and TRBJ2-3; TRBD1 might be the D (5 bases). In DNA, the CDR3 is TGTGCCAGCAGCTTAGGTGGGGCGGCAGATACGCAGTATTTT. This codes for CASSLGGAADTQYF.